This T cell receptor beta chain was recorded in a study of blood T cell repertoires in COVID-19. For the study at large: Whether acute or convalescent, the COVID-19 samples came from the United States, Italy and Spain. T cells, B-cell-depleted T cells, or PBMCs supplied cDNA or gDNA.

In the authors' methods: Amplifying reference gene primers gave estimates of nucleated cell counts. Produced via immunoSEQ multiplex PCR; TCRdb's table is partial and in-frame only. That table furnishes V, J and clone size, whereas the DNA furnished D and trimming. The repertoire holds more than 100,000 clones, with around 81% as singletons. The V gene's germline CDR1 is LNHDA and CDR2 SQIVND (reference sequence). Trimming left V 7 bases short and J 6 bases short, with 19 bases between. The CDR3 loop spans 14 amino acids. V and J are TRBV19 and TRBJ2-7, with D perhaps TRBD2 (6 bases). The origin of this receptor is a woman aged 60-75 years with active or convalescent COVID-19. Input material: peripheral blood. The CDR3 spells CASTPGTANGEQYF. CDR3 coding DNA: TGTGCCAGTACCCCCGGGACTGCCAACGGCGAGCAGTACTTC.